These 25 T cell receptor beta chains share one sample of origin, sequenced in a study of blood T cells in healthy people across ages. Combining a sample-barcoded 5' primer with a J-beta primer mix, a second PCR ran for roughly 7 to 11 cycles. TCRdb processed the 5' RACE reads anew with MiXCR; each CDR3 protein has one entry. This table holds 800,000 or so distinct CDR3 sequences, 46% found once. Sequencing was performed on blood. These receptors all stem from a man of 80 years or more in good health.

The chain uses TRBV7-9 and TRBJ1-6, with 7 bases fitting TRBD1. CDR1 is SEHNR, CDR2 FQNEAQ, per germline (reference sequence). Trimming removed 1 base from V and 6 bases from J; junction bases left unmatched: 3. The CDR3 is made up of 15 amino acids. This chain's CDR3 is CASSLGPGGNSPLHF. Here the CDR3 DNA reads TGTGCCAGCAGCTTAGGACCAGGGGGTAATTCACCCCTCCACTTT.

This clonotype was observed a few times. The junction and the germline gene differ at one end; a read error may be behind it. The chain uses TRBV4-2 and TRBJ2-3; 10 bases agree with TRBD1. The CDR3 spans 15 residues. Per germline, CDR1 LGHNA and CDR2 YNFKEQ. For the CDR3, the DNA is TGTGCCAGCAGCCCGGGACAGGGGACCACAGATACGCGGTATTTT. This translates into CASSPGQGTTDTRYF.

The chain combines TRBV7-2 with TRBJ2-3; either TRBD1 or TRBD2 may fit D (6 bases each). Looked up from germline, CDR1 is SGHTA and CDR2 is FQGNSA. The V end was cut by 4 bases, the J end by 1 base, with 15 bases between. The CDR3 runs 16 residues. The CDR3 nucleotides read TGTGCCAGCAGCTCCGGATCGGGGGCACGCACAGATACGCAGTATTTT. It is translated as CASSSGSGARTDTQYF.

Worth noting for this clonotype: A single base separates this from a much larger clone, so it may be a read error. The chain couples TRBV7-7 to TRBJ2-1, with 10 bases lining up with TRBD2. CDR3 length equals 16 residues. Germline lookup yields CDR1 SSHAT and CDR2 FNYEAQ (reference sequence). For the CDR3, the DNA is TGTGCTAGCAGCCCCAGGGCTAGCGGGAGTCAGAATGAGCAGTTCTTC. Amino acids: CASSPRASGSQNEQFF.

This clonotype was observed a few times. This CDR3 is CSVPGPGVDTQYF. CDR3 sequence (DNA): TGCAGTGTCCCCGGTCCGGGGGTAGATACGCAGTATTTT. The chain uses TRBV20-1 and TRBJ2-3; a weak D match, TRBD2 (6 bases). The CDR3 is 13 residues long. Germline CDR1 DFQATT, CDR2 SNEGSKA (reference sequence). V shed 7 bases and J shed 5 bases, with 16 bases lying between them.

This chain connects TRBV27 to TRBJ2-7, with D tentatively TRBD1 (6 bases). The CDR3 spans 15 residues. CDR1 is MNHEY, CDR2 SMNVEV, per germline (reference sequence). Trimming cost V 5 bases and J 0 bases, with 14 bases left between them. CDR3 bases: TGTGCCAGCAGTCCTCCGGGACACTTCTCCTACGAGCAGTACTTC. It is translated as CASSPPGHFSYEQYF.

The chain employs TRBV27 and TRBJ1-2, with D uncertain. The CDR3 totals 14 residues. V shed 2 bases and J shed 4 bases, with 11 bases lying between them. Germline V gene sequence: CDR1 MNHEY, CDR2 SMNVEV (reference sequence). CDR3 sequence (DNA): TGTGCCAGCAGTTTAACAATCAACAGCTATGGCTACACCTTC. Translation: CASSLTINSYGYTF.

J is TRBJ2-7 and V is TRBV24-1, with 12 nucleotides matching TRBD1. V shed 4 bases and J 7 bases; nucleotides not matched to a gene: 7. The CDR3 consists of 15 residues. Looked up from germline, CDR1 is KGHDR and CDR2 is SFDVKD. The CDR3 spells CATSESGTGGKEQYF. In DNA form, the CDR3 reads TGTGCCACCAGTGAGTCCGGGACAGGGGGCAAGGAGCAGTACTTC.

The sample holds a few counts of this clonotype. This chain connects TRBV7-2 to TRBJ1-5; D possibly corresponds to TRBD1 (5 bases). Germline CDR1 reads SGHTA; CDR2 reads FQGNSA. The V and J ends lost 2 bases and 0 bases respectively, with 14 bases between them. The CDR3 spans 17 residues. CDR3 sequence reads: CASSLQGRGYSNQPQHF. The CDR3 DNA follows: TGTGCCAGCAGCTTACAGGGTCGGGGATATAGCAATCAGCCCCAGCATTTT. Filled out from reference TRBV7-2 and TRBJ1-5, the complete variable domain reads GAGVSQSPSNKVTEKGKDVELRCDPISGHTALYWYRQSLGQGLEFLIYFQGNSAPDKSGLPSDRFSAERTGGSVSTLTIQRTQQEDSAVYLCASSLQGRGYSNQPQHFGDGTRLSIL.

The V call is TRBV15, the J call TRBJ2-5; tentative D call: TRBD1 (5 bases). This CDR3 has 14 residues. V lost 8 bases and J lost 1, with 14 bases in between. Germline CDR1 and CDR2: LNHNV and YYDKDF (reference sequence). CDR3 amino acids: CATWDRQIQETQYF. CDR3 nucleotides: TGTGCCACCTGGGATAGACAGATCCAAGAGACCCAGTACTTC.

The V call is TRBV10-3, the J call TRBJ2-1; D possibly corresponds to TRBD1 (6 bases). This CDR3 contains 14 residues. The V end lost 6 bases, the J end lost 6 bases, and 15 bases lay between the germline ends. From germline, CDR1 is ENHRY and CDR2 SYGVKD. The CDR3 reads CAISSILDSNEQFF. As DNA, the CDR3 is TGTGCCATCAGCTCTATTTTGGACAGCAATGAGCAGTTCTTC.

The genes are TRBV27 and TRBJ2-2; D is perhaps TRBD2 (5 bases). Germline assignment: CDR1 MNHEY and CDR2 SMNVEV (reference sequence). Trimming stripped 3 bases from V and 4 bases from J, with 9 bases between. The CDR3 runs 14 residues. CDR3 protein: CASSFGGFTGELFF. The CDR3 region has the DNA TGTGCCAGCAGTTTCGGAGGCTTCACCGGGGAGCTGTTTTTT.

In its sample, this clonotype was seen a few times. The chain joins TRBV20-1 to TRBJ2-1; TRBD1 aligns across 9 bases. Germline V gene data show CDR1 as DFQATT and CDR2 as SNEGSKA (reference sequence). After removal of 8 bases from V and 4 bases from J, the junction contained 15 bases not matched to a gene. The CDR3 is 16 residues long. CDR3 nucleotide sequence: TGCAGTTCGACTGACAGGGGGGCAAGGGTTTACAATGAGCAGTTCTTC. Protein product: CSSTDRGARVYNEQFF.

This sequence joins TRBV7-3 and TRBJ2-1; maybe TRBD1 (5 bases). The CDR3 consists of 16 residues. The germline V and J ends were trimmed by 4 bases and 3 bases, with 16 bases remaining between them. From germline, CDR1 is SGHTA and CDR2 FQGTGA. As DNA, the CDR3 is TGTGCCAGCAGCTCCCAGGGTCCCTCTCTCTACAATGAGCAGTTCTTC. Translated: CASSSQGPSLYNEQFF.

This clonotype was recorded only once. V is TRBV11-2 and J is TRBJ2-7; D is perhaps TRBD1 (5 bases). Trimming removed 3 bases at V and 0 bases at J, with 12 bases between. CDR1 and CDR2 (germline): SGHAT, FQNNGV. This CDR3 is built from 15 residues. This CDR3 reads CASSFPDTSSYEQYF. CDR3 coding DNA: TGTGCCAGCAGCTTCCCGGACACGAGCTCCTACGAGCAGTACTTC.

V is TRBV21-1 and J is TRBJ1-5; TRBD1, the table's D call, lacks a check against the DNA. TRBV21-1 is a listed pseudogene. This CDR3 is built from 17 residues. In nucleotides, the CDR3 is TGTGCCAGCAGCAAAAAAGCCCCCGGGGACAGCAATCAGCCCCAGCATTTT. Amino acids: CASSKKAPGDSNQPQHF.

Notes on this clonotype: A clone one base away is much larger, so this may be a read error. V and J are TRBV3-1 and TRBJ2-1, with D unclear. The DNA matches TRBJ2-7 better at its end, which makes the J call doubtful. The CDR3 has 17 residues. Germline V gene data show CDR1 as LGHDT and CDR2 as YNNKEL (reference sequence). This CDR3 reads CASSQDLRGEYYNEQYF. As DNA, the CDR3 is TGTGCCAGCAGCCAAGATCTTCGCGGAGAATACTACAATGAGCAGTACTTC.

V is TRBV24-1 and J is TRBJ2-1; weak D call: TRBD2 (5 bases). The CDR3 contains 14 residues. Trimming left V 9 bases short and J 6 bases short, with 17 bases between. Germline V CDR1 and CDR2: KGHDR, SFDVKD. The CDR3 nucleotides read TGTGCCACCGCACGGGGTGCAGGTGGCAATGAGCAGTTCTTC. This translates into CATARGAGGNEQFF.

This clonotype was seen a few times. The rearrangement links TRBV7-2 to TRBJ2-5, with D tentatively TRBD1 or TRBD2 (5 bases each). TRBJ2-4 matches the DNA end more closely, so the J call is doubtful. In germline, CDR1 is SGHTA, CDR2 FQGNSA. This CDR3 spans 15 amino acids. The CDR3 region has the DNA TGTGCCAGCAGCTTTGGTGGGGGAGATGGAAACATTCAGTACTTC. Amino acid sequence: CASSFGGGDGNIQYF.

As for this clonotype: The germline gene is not matched at one end of the junction; a read error may be the cause. The J gene is TRBJ1-5, the V gene TRBV29-1; D might be TRBD1 (6 bases). Germline values: CDR1 SQVTM, CDR2 ANQGSEA. The CDR3 has 14 residues. The CDR3 protein is CSVRTLGGNRPQHF. Here the CDR3 DNA reads TGCAGCGTCCGGACTTTGGGGGGCAATCGGCCCCAGCATTTT.

This clonotype was observed a few times. The rearrangement uses TRBV20-1 and TRBJ2-5; the D is unclear. V was clipped by 0 bases and J by 1 base, with 9 bases between them. The V gene's germline CDR1 is DFQATT and CDR2 SNEGSKA (reference sequence). The CDR3 is 14 amino acids. CDR3 DNA: TGCAGTGCTAGAGATCTAACTCCCCAAGAGACCCAGTACTTC. Translation gives CSARDLTPQETQYF.

This clonotype has a handful of counts. The chain couples TRBV29-1 to TRBJ1-6, with TRBD1 as a possible D gene (5 bases). The CDR3 length is 12 residues. Germline V gene lookup returns CDR1 SQVTM and CDR2 ANQGSEA. The germline V and J ends were trimmed by 6 bases and 7 bases, with 10 bases remaining between them. DNA of the CDR3: TGCAGCGTCTGGGACCGCAATTCACCCCTCCACTTT. Protein: CSVWDRNSPLHF.

This chain uses TRBV5-4 with TRBJ2-1; D might be TRBD2 (5 bases). CDR3 length: 13 amino acids. With 4 bases removed from V and 7 bases from J, the gap between germline ends came to 12 bases. Germline loops: CDR1 SGHNT, CDR2 YYREEE (reference sequence). The CDR3 protein is CASSTDFYNEQFF. CDR3 in DNA: TGTGCCAGCAGCACGGACTTCTATAATGAGCAGTTCTTC.

The rearrangement uses TRBV7-7 and TRBJ2-3, with 13 bases matching TRBD2. The CDR3 sequence is 19 residues long. V lost 6 bases to trimming and J lost 3 bases; unmatched junction nucleotides: 15. Germline assignment: CDR1 SSHAT and CDR2 FNYEAQ (reference sequence). CDR3 residues: CASSRFIPGLAGPTDTQYF. The CDR3 bases are TGTGCCAGCAGTCGTTTCATACCGGGACTAGCGGGACCAACAGATACGCAGTATTTT.

This sequence joins TRBV11-2 and TRBJ2-2; 8 bases map to TRBD1. With 6 bases clipped from V and 5 bases from J, the junction kept 11 bases outside the gene matches. Per the germline V gene, CDR1 is SGHAT and CDR2 is FQNNGV. The CDR3 is 16 amino acids. CDR3 in DNA: TGTGCCAGCAGTTTTAATGGGCAGGGGGCTACCGGGGAGCTGTTTTTT. The encoded protein is CASSFNGQGATGELFF. The variable domain in full, completed from reference TRBV11-2 and TRBJ2-2, reads EAGVAQSPRYKIIEKRQSVAFWCNPISGHATLYWYQQILGQGPKLLIQFQNNGVVDDSQLPKDRFSAERLKGVDSTLKIQPAKLEDSAVYLCASSFNGQGATGELFFGEGSRLTVL.